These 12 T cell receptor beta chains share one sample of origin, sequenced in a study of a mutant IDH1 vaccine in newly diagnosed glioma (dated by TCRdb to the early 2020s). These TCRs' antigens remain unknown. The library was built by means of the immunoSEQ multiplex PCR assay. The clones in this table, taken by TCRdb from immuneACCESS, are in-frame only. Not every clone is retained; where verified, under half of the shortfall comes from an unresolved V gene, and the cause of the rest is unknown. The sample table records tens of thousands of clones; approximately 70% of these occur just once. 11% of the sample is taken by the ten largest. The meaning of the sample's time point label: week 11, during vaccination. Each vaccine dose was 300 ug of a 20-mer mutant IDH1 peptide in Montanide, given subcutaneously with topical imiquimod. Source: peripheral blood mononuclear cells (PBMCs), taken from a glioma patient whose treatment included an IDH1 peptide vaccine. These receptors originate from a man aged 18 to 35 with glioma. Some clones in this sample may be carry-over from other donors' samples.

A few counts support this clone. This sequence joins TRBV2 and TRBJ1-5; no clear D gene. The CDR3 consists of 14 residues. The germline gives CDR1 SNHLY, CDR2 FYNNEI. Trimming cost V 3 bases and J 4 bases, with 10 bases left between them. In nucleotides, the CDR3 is TGTGCCAGCAGTGAGGAGACAAGAAATCAGCCCCAGCATTTT. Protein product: CASSEETRNQPQHF.

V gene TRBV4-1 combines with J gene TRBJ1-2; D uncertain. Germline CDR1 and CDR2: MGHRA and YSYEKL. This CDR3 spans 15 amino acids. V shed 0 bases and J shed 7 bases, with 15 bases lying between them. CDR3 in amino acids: CASSQDRAGSSGYTF. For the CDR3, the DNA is TGCGCCAGCAGCCAAGATCGGGCGGGATCGTCTGGCTACACCTTC.

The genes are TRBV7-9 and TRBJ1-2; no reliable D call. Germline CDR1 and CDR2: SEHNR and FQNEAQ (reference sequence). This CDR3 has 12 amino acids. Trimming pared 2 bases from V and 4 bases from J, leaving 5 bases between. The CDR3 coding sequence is TGTGCCAGCAGCTTAAATAGCTATGGCTACACCTTC. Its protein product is CASSLNSYGYTF. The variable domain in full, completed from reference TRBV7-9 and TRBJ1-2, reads DTGVSQNPRHKITKRGQNVTFRCDPISEHNRLYWYRQTLGQGPEFLTYFQNEAQLEKSRLLSDRFSAERPKGSFSTLEIQRTEQGDSAMYLCASSLNSYGYTFGSGTRLTVV.

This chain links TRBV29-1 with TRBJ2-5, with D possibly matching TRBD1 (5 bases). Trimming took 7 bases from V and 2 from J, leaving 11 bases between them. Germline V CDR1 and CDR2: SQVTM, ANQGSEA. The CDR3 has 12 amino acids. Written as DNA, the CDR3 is TGCAGCGCCAGGGTCCAACAAGAGACCCAGTACTTC. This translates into CSARVQQETQYF.

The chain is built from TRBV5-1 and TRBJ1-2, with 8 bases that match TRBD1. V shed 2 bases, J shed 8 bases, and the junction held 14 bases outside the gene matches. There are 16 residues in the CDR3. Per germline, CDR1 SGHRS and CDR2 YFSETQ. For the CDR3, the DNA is TGCGCCAGCAGCTTTCTTACACCTGGACAGGGTGGCGGCTACACCTTC. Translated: CASSFLTPGQGGGYTF.

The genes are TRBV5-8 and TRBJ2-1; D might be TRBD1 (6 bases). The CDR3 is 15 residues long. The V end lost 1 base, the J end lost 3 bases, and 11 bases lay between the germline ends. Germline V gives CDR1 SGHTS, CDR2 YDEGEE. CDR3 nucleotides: TGTGCCAGCAGCTTGAGGGGGATGGGCTACAATGAGCAGTTCTTC. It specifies CASSLRGMGYNEQFF.

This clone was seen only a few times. CDR3 protein: CASSDLQGSYEQYF. The CDR3 DNA sequence: TGTGCCAGCAGTGACCTACAGGGATCCTACGAGCAGTACTTC. V gene TRBV2 combines with J gene TRBJ2-7, with a tentative D call TRBD1 (6 bases). V was shortened by 3 bases and J by 1 base, with 10 bases between the two germline ends. The germline CDR1 and CDR2 sequences are SNHLY and FYNNEI. This CDR3 region has 14 residues.

The CDR3, as DNA: TGTGCCAGCAGCAATAGCCAGTGGCGGGATGGCTACACCTTC. Its protein is CASSNSQWRDGYTF. This chain connects TRBV7-8 to TRBJ1-2; D call uncertain. Between the trimmed V and J ends, which lost 5 bases and 6 bases, there was a span of 16 bases. Germline V gene lookup returns CDR1 SGHVS and CDR2 FQNEAQ. CDR3 length equals 14 residues.

For the CDR3, the DNA is TGTGCCAGTAGTATGATCGGTCTCGGGTACGAGCAGTACTTC. Translating gives CASSMIGLGYEQYF. The genes are TRBV19 and TRBJ2-7; D ambiguous. Per the germline V gene, CDR1 is LNHDA and CDR2 is SQIVND (reference sequence). This CDR3 has 14 residues. V lost 3 bases, J lost 4 bases, and 13 bases lay in between.

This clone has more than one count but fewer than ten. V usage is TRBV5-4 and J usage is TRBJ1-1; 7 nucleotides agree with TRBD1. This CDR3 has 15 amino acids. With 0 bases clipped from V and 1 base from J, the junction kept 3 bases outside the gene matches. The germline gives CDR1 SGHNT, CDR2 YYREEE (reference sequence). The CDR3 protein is CASSLVTGRNTEAFF. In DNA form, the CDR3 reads TGTGCCAGCAGCTTGGTGACAGGGAGGAACACTGAAGCTTTCTTT.

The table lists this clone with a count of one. The CDR3 reads CASTNSPGQGALNGELFF. Here the CDR3 DNA reads TGTGCCAGCACCAACTCCCCGGGACAGGGGGCGCTTAACGGGGAGCTGTTTTTT. This chain joins TRBV25-1 and TRBJ2-2; 12 positions match TRBD1. Germline CDR1 reads MGHDK; CDR2 reads SYGVNS. This CDR3 is built from 18 residues. J lost 7 bases, V lost 7 bases, and 16 bases had no gene match.

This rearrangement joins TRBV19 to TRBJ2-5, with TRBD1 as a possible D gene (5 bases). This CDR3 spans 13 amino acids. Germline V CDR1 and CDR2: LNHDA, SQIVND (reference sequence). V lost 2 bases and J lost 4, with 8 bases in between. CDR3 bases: TGTGCCAGTAGTATACGCAGGGCAGAGACCCAGTACTTC. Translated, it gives CASSIRRAETQYF.